These 32 T cell receptor beta chains came from one sample sequenced in a study of blood T cells in healthy people across ages. Primers used in a second PCR of about 6 to 11 cycles were a sample-barcoded 5' primer and a J-beta primer mix. TCRdb reprocessed the 5' RACE reads via MiXCR and lists one record per CDR3 protein. This sample yields about 970,000 distinct CDR3 sequences, of which roughly 51% are seen a single time; 20% to 25% belongs to the top ten. The sequencing input was blood. Receptor source: a woman aged 55-75 years in good health.

The chain carries TRBV29-1 and TRBJ2-4; no clear D gene. Trimming took 5 bases from V and 13 from J, leaving 12 bases between them. The germline V gene has CDR1 SQVTM and CDR2 ANQGSEA. The CDR3 covers 10 residues. CDR3 amino acids: CSVLSYGQYF. In DNA, the CDR3 is TGCAGCGTTCTTTCCTACGGGCAGTACTTC.

The chain links TRBV7-3 to TRBJ2-1, with TRBD2 as a possible D gene (5 bases). The CDR3 loop spans 14 amino acids. Germline V gene sequence: CDR1 SGHTA, CDR2 FQGTGA. The V end lost 5 bases, the J end lost 7 bases, and 15 bases lay between the germline ends. CDR3 bases: TGTGCCAGCAGCCTCGGACTGGAAGCAAATGAGCAGTTCTTC. Translated, it gives CASSLGLEANEQFF.

This clonotype was picked up a small number of times. This chain uses TRBV5-1 with TRBJ2-5, with 9 bases matching TRBD1. This CDR3 contains 15 residues. In germline, CDR1 is SGHRS, CDR2 YFSETQ. The V segment lost 4 bases and the J segment 11 bases; nucleotides outside the gene matches: 15. The CDR3 DNA follows: TGCGCCAGCAGCGGACGACAGGGGGTCCCTAGGGAGCAGTACTTC. It specifies CASSGRQGVPREQYF.

This sequence joins TRBV20-1 and TRBJ2-7; TRBD1 or TRBD2 may be the D gene (5 bases each). This CDR3 has 13 amino acids. The V and J ends lost 6 bases and 3 bases respectively, with 15 bases between them. Looked up from germline, CDR1 is DFQATT and CDR2 is SNEGSKA (reference sequence). The CDR3 region is CSAPGRVDYEQYF. The CDR3 nucleotides read TGCAGTGCCCCAGGGCGGGTGGACTACGAGCAGTACTTC.

This clonotype was recorded a few times. The chain links TRBV15 to TRBJ2-5; D unresolved. V was cut by 0 bases and J by 3 bases, with 14 bases left in between. Per the germline V gene, CDR1 is LNHNV and CDR2 is YYDKDF (reference sequence). The CDR3 runs to 16 residues. Here the CDR3 DNA reads TGTGCCACCAGCAGAGAAGGGTCAAGAGTCAAAGAGACCCAGTACTTC. The encoded protein is CATSREGSRVKETQYF.

The CDR3 bases are TGCGCCAGCAGCCGTCCGGACAGGGCGCACTACGAGCAGTACTTC. Encoded protein: CASSRPDRAHYEQYF. The V gene is TRBV4-1, the J gene TRBJ2-7; 8 bases are shared with TRBD1. The CDR3 spans 15 residues. Germline loops: CDR1 MGHRA, CDR2 YSYEKL. The J segment lost 3 bases and the V segment lost 4 bases, leaving 8 bases of the junction unmatched.

The chain employs TRBV12-3 or TRBV12-4 and TRBJ2-7; D might be TRBD1 (6 bases). CDR3 length: 13 amino acids. The V end lost 3 bases, the J end lost 2 bases, and 8 bases lay between the germline ends. The CDR3 nucleotides read TGTGCCAGCAGTTTTTGGGGGCCCTACGAGCAGTACTTC. Its translation is CASSFWGPYEQYF.

The chain recombines TRBV2 with TRBJ2-2; 9 bases align to TRBD2. CDR1 and CDR2 from the germline V gene are SNHLY and FYNNEI. Unmatched junction bases numbered 11, after V lost 3 bases and J lost 6 bases. This CDR3 contains 17 residues. CDR3 sequence: CASSEPGLAPGAGELFF. The CDR3 DNA reads TGTGCCAGCAGTGAGCCGGGACTAGCCCCTGGGGCCGGGGAGCTGTTTTTT.

This clonotype has just a few counts. The V and J genes are TRBV4-2 and TRBJ1-1; D not resolved. Trimming left V 3 bases short and J 4 bases short, with 12 bases between. The CDR3 contains 14 residues. The germline V gene encodes CDR1 LGHNA and CDR2 YNFKEQ. The DNA of the CDR3 is TGTGCCAGCAGCCAGGGCCTCGATTCCACTGAAGCTTTCTTT. Translated, it gives CASSQGLDSTEAFF.

This clonotype has only a few counts. This chain links TRBV28 with TRBJ2-1, with TRBD2 matching 15 bases. Germline V lookup: CDR1 MDHEN, CDR2 SYDVKM. The ends lost 8 bases at V and 8 bases at J; junction bases unmatched: 13. CDR3 length: 17 amino acids. CDR3 amino acids: CASLGLAGGLVIDEQFF. The DNA for the CDR3 is TGTGCCAGCTTGGGACTAGCGGGAGGTTTGGTAATCGATGAGCAGTTCTTC.

This clonotype appeared many times. The chain joins TRBV29-1 to TRBJ2-7; maybe TRBD1 (6 bases). V was trimmed by 7 bases and J by 2 bases, leaving 15 bases between them. CDR1 SQVTM and CDR2 ANQGSEA come from the germline V gene. The CDR3 extends over 13 amino acids. The CDR3 here is CSGRWAGAYEQYF. The CDR3, as DNA: TGCAGCGGGCGTTGGGCAGGGGCCTACGAGCAGTACTTC.

This clonotype was counted between two and nine times. The CDR3 sequence is CASSQVGRDPYEQYF. The CDR3 bases are TGCGCCAGCAGCCAAGTCGGCAGGGATCCCTACGAGCAGTACTTC. V is TRBV4-1 and J is TRBJ2-7; maybe TRBD1 (5 bases). The germline V and J ends were trimmed by 1 base and 2 bases, with 12 bases remaining between them. From germline, CDR1 is MGHRA and CDR2 YSYEKL. This CDR3 region has 15 residues.

This clonotype was counted between two and nine times. The gene calls are TRBV4-1 and TRBJ2-5; 8 nucleotides align to TRBD2. CDR1 and CDR2 from the germline V gene are MGHRA and YSYEKL. Losses at the gene ends were 5 bases for V and 2 bases for J; bases not matched to a gene: 7. The CDR3 contains 15 residues. CDR3 residues: CASSTRRGVQETQYF. DNA for the CDR3: TGCGCCAGCAGCACCCGGCGGGGGGTACAAGAGACCCAGTACTTC.

The chain recombines TRBV3-1 with TRBJ1-1, with D possibly being TRBD1 (6 bases). The ends were cut back, 4 bases at V and 4 bases at J, with 16 bases in the middle. CDR3 length: 15 residues. The V gene's germline CDR1 is LGHDT and CDR2 YNNKEL (reference sequence). DNA for the CDR3: TGTGCCAGCAGCCGGGGCGGGGGCGGAGGCACTGAAGCTTTCTTT. Protein sequence: CASSRGGGGGTEAFF.

Details on this clonotype: The junction differs from germline at one of its ends, possibly a read error. This chain uses TRBV4-2 with TRBJ2-3; weak D call: TRBD1 (6 bases). CDR3 length: 20 amino acids. The V gene's germline CDR1 is LGHNA and CDR2 YNFKEQ. DNA for the CDR3: TGTGCCTGCAGCCAAGACCCACAGGGAAATATTGCCTCGTGGACAGATACGCAGTATTTT. Amino acid sequence: CACSQDPQGNIASWTDTQYF.

The rearrangement joins TRBV5-5 to TRBJ2-7; D call uncertain. The CDR3 is 14 amino acids. Germline lookup yields CDR1 SGHKS and CDR2 YYEKEE (reference sequence). The V end was cut by 6 bases, the J end by 3 bases, with 16 bases between. The CDR3 nucleotides are TGTGCCAGCACCACAAATTATGACTTCTACGAGCAGTACTTC. This encodes CASTTNYDFYEQYF.

The rearrangement uses TRBV20-1 and TRBJ2-4; 13 nucleotides align to TRBD2. CDR3 length equals 14 residues. CDR1 is DFQATT, CDR2 SNEGSKA, per germline (reference sequence). V trimming: 5 bases; J trimming: 8 bases; junction bases outside the gene matches: 6. Written as DNA, the CDR3 is TGCAGTGCTCCGGGACTAGCGGGATTCGACATTCAGTACTTC. Protein: CSAPGLAGFDIQYF.

The J gene is TRBJ2-3, the V gene TRBV5-6; weak D call: TRBD2 (6 bases). The length of the CDR3 is 16 residues. Germline V CDR1 and CDR2: SGHDT, YYEEEE. V lost 5 bases to trimming and J lost 0 bases, with 16 bases between them. The CDR3 reads CASRYRGGPSTDTQYF. As DNA, the CDR3 is TGTGCCAGCAGATATCGGGGAGGACCTAGCACAGATACGCAGTATTTT.

This sequence joins TRBV12-3 or TRBV12-4 and TRBJ1-4; weak D call: TRBD1 (5 bases). CDR3 length: 13 amino acids. The V end lost 7 bases, the J end lost 8 bases, and 14 bases lay between the germline ends. CDR3 DNA sequence: TGTGCCAGCACGATAGGACAACGGGAAAAACTGTTTTTT. Protein product: CASTIGQREKLFF.

This chain connects TRBV7-2 to TRBJ2-7; no clear D. The CDR3 sequence is 15 residues long. Germline CDR1 is SGHTA and CDR2 is FQGNSA. Between the trimmed V and J ends, which lost 2 bases and 2 bases, there was a span of 13 bases. The CDR3 coding sequence is TGTGCCAGCAGCTTAAAGGCAGGCATACCCTACGAGCAGTACTTC. Its protein product is CASSLKAGIPYEQYF.

This clonotype has a handful of counts. The chain combines TRBV11-1 with TRBJ2-5, with D uncertain. The CDR3 loop spans 16 amino acids. Trimming cost V 5 bases and J 2 bases, with 18 bases left between them. CDR1 SGHAT and CDR2 FQDESV come from the germline V gene (reference sequence). The chain's CDR3 is CASSPGLIATQETQYF. The CDR3 DNA sequence: TGTGCCAGCAGCCCCGGGTTAATTGCGACTCAAGAGACCCAGTACTTC.

The rearrangement links TRBV15 to TRBJ1-4, with D tentatively TRBD1 (5 bases). Germline V lookup: CDR1 LNHNV, CDR2 YYDKDF (reference sequence). The CDR3 sequence is 17 residues long. V shed 3 bases and J shed 6 bases, with 20 bases lying between them. CDR3 sequence: CATSRDMEAGLDEKLFF. CDR3 nucleotide sequence: TGTGCCACCAGCAGGGACATGGAGGCAGGGCTGGATGAAAAACTGTTTTTT. Full variable domain (outside the CDR3, taken from reference TRBV15 and TRBJ1-4): DAMVIQNPRYQVTQFGKPVTLSCSQTLNHNVMYWYQQKSSQAPKLLFHYYDKDFNNEADTPDNFQSRRPNTSFCFLDIRSPGLGDTAMYLCATSRDMEAGLDEKLFFGSGTQLSVL.

J is TRBJ2-6 and V is TRBV4-3; TRBD2 might be the D (5 bases). The V end was cut by 1 base, the J end by 1 base, with 8 bases between. The CDR3 contains 16 residues. Germline loops: CDR1 LGHNA, CDR2 YSLEER. The CDR3 sequence: CASSQGSGSGANVLTF. CDR3 DNA sequence: TGCGCCAGCAGCCAAGGAAGCGGTTCTGGGGCCAACGTCCTGACTTTC.

This clonotype was counted only a few times. The chain joins TRBV2 to TRBJ2-5; maybe TRBD2 (6 bases). Germline CDR1 reads SNHLY; CDR2 reads FYNNEI. Trimming stripped 9 bases from V and 5 bases from J, with 19 bases between. This CDR3 spans 14 amino acids. The CDR3 region is CASGRESPWETQYF. The CDR3 DNA follows: TGTGCCAGTGGTCGGGAGTCACCATGGGAGACCCAGTACTTC.

The chain recombines TRBV11-1 with TRBJ2-6; D is uncertain. Germline loops: CDR1 SGHAT, CDR2 FQDESV (reference sequence). Trimming took off 4 bases at V and 0 bases at J, with 16 bases between the two ends. The CDR3 length is 18 residues. CDR3 in DNA: TGTGCCAGCAGCTCCGGTACAGTGTTTCTCTCTGGGGCCAACGTCCTGACTTTC. Translating gives CASSSGTVFLSGANVLTF.

The V and J genes are TRBV24-1 and TRBJ2-5; 9 bases align to TRBD1. The J segment lost 2 bases and the V segment lost 8 bases, leaving 2 bases of the junction unmatched. The length of the CDR3 is 13 residues. Germline assignment: CDR1 KGHDR and CDR2 SFDVKD. The DNA for the CDR3 is TGTGCCACCACTGGACAGGGGCAAGAGACCCAGTACTTC. Residues: CATTGQGQETQYF.

The chain links TRBV29-1 to TRBJ2-5; D is unresolved. V lost 0 bases, J lost 5 bases, and 7 bases lay in between. This CDR3 comprises 12 residues. Germline CDR1 SQVTM, CDR2 ANQGSEA. The CDR3 spells CSVEEWLETQYF. The CDR3 bases are TGCAGCGTTGAAGAGTGGCTCGAGACCCAGTACTTC.

V gene TRBV7-2 combines with J gene TRBJ2-3; 9 positions agree with TRBD2. The CDR3 has 16 amino acids. J gave up 8 bases and V 5 bases, and 14 bases lay outside the gene matches. Germline V gene lookup returns CDR1 SGHTA and CDR2 FQGNSA. The CDR3 DNA sequence: TGTGCCAGCAGCCCGCTAGCGGGGTCCACAGGTAGTACGCAGTATTTT. Its protein product is CASSPLAGSTGSTQYF. Full variable domain (remainder filled in from reference TRBV7-2 and TRBJ2-3): GAGVSQSPSNKVTEKGKDVELRCDPISGHTALYWYRQSLGQGLEFLIYFQGNSAPDKSGLPSDRFSAERTGGSVSTLTIQRTQQEDSAVYLCASSPLAGSTGSTQYFGPGTRLTVL.

The V gene is TRBV7-9, the J gene TRBJ1-4; no clear D gene. CDR1 is SEHNR and CDR2 is FQNEAQ in the germline V gene (reference sequence). V lost 5 bases and J lost 6, with 10 bases in between. CDR3 size: 13 residues. This chain's CDR3 is CASSPEWDEKLFF. In DNA, the CDR3 is TGTGCCAGCAGCCCCGAGTGGGATGAAAAACTGTTTTTT.

This sequence joins TRBV28 and TRBJ2-7; maybe TRBD1 (6 bases). CDR1 and CDR2 from the germline V gene are MDHEN and SYDVKM. Deletions cut 8 bases from V and 0 bases from J, with 23 bases between. The CDR3 consists of 17 residues. The CDR3, as DNA: TGTGCCAGCCACAGTTTATGGGAACAGGGTCCCTCCTACGAGCAGTACTTC. Translated, it gives CASHSLWEQGPSYEQYF.

The chain recombines TRBV2 with TRBJ2-3, with D possibly being TRBD1 (7 bases). CDR1 is SNHLY, CDR2 FYNNEI, per germline. CDR3 length: 14 amino acids. Trimming took 6 bases from V and 2 from J, leaving 12 bases between them. The CDR3 nucleotides read TGTGCCAGCAGACAGGGGAGGAACACAGATACGCAGTATTTT. It specifies CASRQGRNTDTQYF.

The rearrangement links TRBV29-1 to TRBJ2-7; TRBD1 is a possible D gene (6 bases). The CDR3 sequence is 14 residues long. Deletions cut 2 bases from V and 6 bases from J, with 17 bases between. In germline, CDR1 is SQVTM, CDR2 ANQGSEA. Here the CDR3 reads CSVETAPQGREQYF. The CDR3 DNA reads as TGCAGCGTTGAAACCGCCCCACAGGGTCGCGAGCAGTACTTC.